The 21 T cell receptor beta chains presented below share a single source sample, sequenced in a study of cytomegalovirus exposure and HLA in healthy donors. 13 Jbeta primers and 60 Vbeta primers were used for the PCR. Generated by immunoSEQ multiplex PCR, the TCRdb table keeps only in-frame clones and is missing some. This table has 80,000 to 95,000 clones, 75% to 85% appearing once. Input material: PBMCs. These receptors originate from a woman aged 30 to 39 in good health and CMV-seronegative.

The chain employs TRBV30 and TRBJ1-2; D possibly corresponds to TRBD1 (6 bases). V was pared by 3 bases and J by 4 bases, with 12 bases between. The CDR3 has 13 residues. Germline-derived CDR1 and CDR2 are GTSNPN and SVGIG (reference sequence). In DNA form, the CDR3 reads TGTGCCTGGAGCCGGGGGGCCAGCTATGGCTACACCTTC. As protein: CAWSRGASYGYTF.

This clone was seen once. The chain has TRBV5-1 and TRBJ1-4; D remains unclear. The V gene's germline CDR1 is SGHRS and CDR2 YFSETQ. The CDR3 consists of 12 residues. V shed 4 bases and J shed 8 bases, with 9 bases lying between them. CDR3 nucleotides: TGCGCCAGCAGCCCCAACGGGGAAAAACTGTTTTTT. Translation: CASSPNGEKLFF.

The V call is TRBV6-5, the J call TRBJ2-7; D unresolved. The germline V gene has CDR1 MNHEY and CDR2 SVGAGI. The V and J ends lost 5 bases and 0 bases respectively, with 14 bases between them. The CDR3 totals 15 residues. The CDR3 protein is CASSRGSRPSYEQYF. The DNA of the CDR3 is TGTGCCAGCAGTCGTGGCTCGAGGCCCTCCTACGAGCAGTACTTC.

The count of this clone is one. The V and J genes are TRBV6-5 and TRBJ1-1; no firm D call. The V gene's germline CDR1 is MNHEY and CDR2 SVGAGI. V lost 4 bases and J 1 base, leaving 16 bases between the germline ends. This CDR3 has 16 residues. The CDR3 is CASSLHDSMQNTEAFF. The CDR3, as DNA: TGTGCCAGCAGTTTACACGATTCCATGCAGAACACTGAAGCTTTCTTT.

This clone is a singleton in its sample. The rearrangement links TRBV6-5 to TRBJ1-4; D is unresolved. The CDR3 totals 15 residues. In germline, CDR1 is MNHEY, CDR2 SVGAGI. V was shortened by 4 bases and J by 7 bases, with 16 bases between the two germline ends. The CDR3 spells CASSWLSRAGEKLFF. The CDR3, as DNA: TGTGCCAGCAGTTGGCTTTCGAGGGCTGGTGAAAAACTGTTTTTT.

The CDR3 sequence is CASSPPSGYSYNEQFF. The CDR3 DNA follows: TGTGCCAGCAGCCCCCCTAGCGGGTATTCCTACAATGAGCAGTTCTTC. The chain uses TRBV9 and TRBJ2-1; 8 bases are shared with TRBD2. CDR3 length: 16 residues. Germline V CDR1 and CDR2: SGDLS, YYNGEE. The V segment lost 4 bases and the J segment 1 base; nucleotides outside the gene matches: 7.

CDR3 nucleotide sequence: TGTGCCAGCCGGACTAGTGTGGAGACCCAGTACTTC. It yields the protein CASRTSVETQYF. The V gene is TRBV2, the J gene TRBJ2-5, with 7 bases matching TRBD2. V trimming: 8 bases; J trimming: 5 bases; junction bases outside the gene matches: 5. CDR3 length: 12 residues. CDR1 SNHLY and CDR2 FYNNEI come from the germline V gene.

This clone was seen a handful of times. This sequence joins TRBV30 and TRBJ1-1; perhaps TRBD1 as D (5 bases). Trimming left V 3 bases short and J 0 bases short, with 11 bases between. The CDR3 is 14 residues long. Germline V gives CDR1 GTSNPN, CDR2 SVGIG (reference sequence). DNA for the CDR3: TGTGCCTGGAGCGTCGGCAGGGTGAACACTGAAGCTTTCTTT. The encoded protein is CAWSVGRVNTEAFF. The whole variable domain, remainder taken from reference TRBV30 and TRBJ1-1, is SQTIHQWPATLVQPVGSPLSLECTVEGTSNPNLYWYRQAAGRGLQLLFYSVGIGQISSEVPQNLSASRPQDRQFILSSKKLLLSDSGFYLCAWSVGRVNTEAFFGQGTRLTVV.

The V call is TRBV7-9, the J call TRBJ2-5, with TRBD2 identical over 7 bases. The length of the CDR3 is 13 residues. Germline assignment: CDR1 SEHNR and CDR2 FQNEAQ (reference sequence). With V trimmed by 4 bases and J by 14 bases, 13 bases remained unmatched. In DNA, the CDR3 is TGTGCCAGCAGCTCGGCGATGCGGGAGTTTATTTACTTC. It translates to CASSSAMREFIYF.

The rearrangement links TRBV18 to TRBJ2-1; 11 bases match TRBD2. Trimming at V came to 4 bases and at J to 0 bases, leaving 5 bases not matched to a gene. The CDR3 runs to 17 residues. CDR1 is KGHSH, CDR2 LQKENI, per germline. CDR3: CASSRLAGGISYNEQFF. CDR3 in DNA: TGTGCCAGCTCACGATTAGCGGGAGGGATCTCCTACAATGAGCAGTTCTTC.

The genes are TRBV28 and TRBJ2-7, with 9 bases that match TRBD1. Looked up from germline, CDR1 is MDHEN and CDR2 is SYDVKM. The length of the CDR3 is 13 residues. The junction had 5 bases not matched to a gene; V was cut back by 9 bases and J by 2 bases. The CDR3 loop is CASGQGSPYEQYF. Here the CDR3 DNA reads TGTGCCAGTGGACAGGGGAGTCCCTACGAGCAGTACTTC.

Here the CDR3 DNA reads TGTGCCAGCAGTTTTCGGTACTACAGGGGGCGCGACGCAGATACGCAGTATTTT. As protein: CASSFRYYRGRDADTQYF. The V call is TRBV28, the J call TRBJ2-3; TRBD1 matches 9 bases. With V trimmed by 3 bases and J by 4 bases, 14 bases remained unmatched. The CDR3 totals 18 residues. Germline V CDR1 and CDR2: MDHEN, SYDVKM.

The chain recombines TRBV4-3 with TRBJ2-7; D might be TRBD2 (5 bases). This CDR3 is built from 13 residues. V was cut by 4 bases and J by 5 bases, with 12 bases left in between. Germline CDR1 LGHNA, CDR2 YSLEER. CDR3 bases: TGCGCCAGCAGCCCTAAACACGGGGACGAGCAGTACTTC. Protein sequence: CASSPKHGDEQYF.

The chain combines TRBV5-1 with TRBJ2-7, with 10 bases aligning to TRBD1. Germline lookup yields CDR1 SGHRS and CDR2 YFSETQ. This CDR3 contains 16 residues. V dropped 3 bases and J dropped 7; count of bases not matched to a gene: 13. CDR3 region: CASSWGQGLGSWEQYF. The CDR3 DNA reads TGCGCCAGCAGCTGGGGACAGGGGCTAGGAAGTTGGGAGCAGTACTTC.

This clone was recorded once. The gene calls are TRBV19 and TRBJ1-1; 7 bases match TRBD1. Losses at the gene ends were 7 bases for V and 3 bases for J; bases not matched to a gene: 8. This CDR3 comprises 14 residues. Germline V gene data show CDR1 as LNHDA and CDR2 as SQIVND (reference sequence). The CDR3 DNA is TGTGCCAGTATGGGGACAGTTTGGGACACTGAAGCTTTCTTT. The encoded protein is CASMGTVWDTEAFF.

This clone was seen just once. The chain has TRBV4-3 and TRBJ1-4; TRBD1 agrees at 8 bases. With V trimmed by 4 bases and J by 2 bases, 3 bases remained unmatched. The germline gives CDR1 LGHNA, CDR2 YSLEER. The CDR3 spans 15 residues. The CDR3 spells CASSRRTGTNEKLFF. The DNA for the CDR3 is TGCGCCAGCAGCCGGAGGACAGGGACTAATGAAAAACTGTTTTTT.

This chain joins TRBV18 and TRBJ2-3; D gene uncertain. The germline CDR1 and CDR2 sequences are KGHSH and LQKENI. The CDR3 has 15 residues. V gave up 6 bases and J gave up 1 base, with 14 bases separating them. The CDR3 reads CASSTNPAGTDTQYF. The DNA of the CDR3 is TGTGCCAGCTCTACGAACCCCGCGGGCACAGATACGCAGTATTTT.

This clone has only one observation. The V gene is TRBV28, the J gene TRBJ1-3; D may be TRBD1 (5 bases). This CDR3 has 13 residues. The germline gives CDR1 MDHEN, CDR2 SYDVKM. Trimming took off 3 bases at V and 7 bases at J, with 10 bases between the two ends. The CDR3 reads CASSLGQTNTIYF. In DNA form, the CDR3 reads TGTGCCAGCAGTTTGGGGCAGACCAACACCATATATTTT.

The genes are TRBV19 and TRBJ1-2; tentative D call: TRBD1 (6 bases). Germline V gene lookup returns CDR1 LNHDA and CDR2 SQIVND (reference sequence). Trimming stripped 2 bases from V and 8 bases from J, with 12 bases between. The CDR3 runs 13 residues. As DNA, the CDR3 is TGTGCCAGTAGTATAACAGGTACAGGGGGCTACACCTTC. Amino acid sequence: CASSITGTGGYTF.

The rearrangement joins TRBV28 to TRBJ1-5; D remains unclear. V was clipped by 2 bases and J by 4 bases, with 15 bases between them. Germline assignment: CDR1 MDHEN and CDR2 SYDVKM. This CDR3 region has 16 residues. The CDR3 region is CASSLGGMGINQPQHF. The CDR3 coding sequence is TGTGCCAGCAGTTTAGGCGGGATGGGGATTAATCAGCCCCAGCATTTT. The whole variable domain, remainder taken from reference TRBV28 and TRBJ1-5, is DVKVTQSSRYLVKRTGEKVFLECVQDMDHENMFWYRQDPGLGLRLIYFSYDVKMKEKGDIPEGYSVSREKKERFSLILESASTNQTSMYLCASSLGGMGINQPQHFGDGTRLSIL.

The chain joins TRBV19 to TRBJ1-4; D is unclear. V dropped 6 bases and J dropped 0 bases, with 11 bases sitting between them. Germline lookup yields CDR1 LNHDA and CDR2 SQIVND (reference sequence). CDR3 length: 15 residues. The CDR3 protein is CASSPAGSTNEKLFF. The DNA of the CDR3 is TGTGCCAGTAGCCCTGCAGGCTCAACTAATGAAAAACTGTTTTTT.